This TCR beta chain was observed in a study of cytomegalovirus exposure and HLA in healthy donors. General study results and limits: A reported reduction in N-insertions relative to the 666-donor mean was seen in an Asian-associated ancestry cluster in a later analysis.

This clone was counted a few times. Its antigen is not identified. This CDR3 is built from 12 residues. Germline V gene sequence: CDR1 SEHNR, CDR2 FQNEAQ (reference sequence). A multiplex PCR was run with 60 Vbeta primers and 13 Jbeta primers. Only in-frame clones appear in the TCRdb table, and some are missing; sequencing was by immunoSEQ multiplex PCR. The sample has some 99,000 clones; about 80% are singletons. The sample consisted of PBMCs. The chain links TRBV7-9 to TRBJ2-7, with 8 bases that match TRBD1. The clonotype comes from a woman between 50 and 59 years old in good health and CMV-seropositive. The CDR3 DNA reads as TGTTCCACTCAGACAGGGGACTACGAGCAGTACTTC. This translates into CSTQTGDYEQYF.